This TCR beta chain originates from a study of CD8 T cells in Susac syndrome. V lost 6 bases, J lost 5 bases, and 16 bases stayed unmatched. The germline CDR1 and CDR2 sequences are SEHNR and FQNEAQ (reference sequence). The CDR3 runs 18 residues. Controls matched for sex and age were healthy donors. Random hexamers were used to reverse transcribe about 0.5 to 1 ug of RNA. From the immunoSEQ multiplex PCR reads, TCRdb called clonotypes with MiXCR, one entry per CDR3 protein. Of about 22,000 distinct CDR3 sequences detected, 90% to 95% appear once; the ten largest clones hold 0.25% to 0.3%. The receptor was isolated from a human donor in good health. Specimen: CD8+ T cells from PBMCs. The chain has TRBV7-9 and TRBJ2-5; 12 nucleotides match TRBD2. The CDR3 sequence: CASRPSLAGGPNGETQYF. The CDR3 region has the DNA TGTGCCAGCAGGCCCTCACTAGCGGGGGGACCTAATGGGGAGACCCAGTACTTC.